A selection of T cell receptor beta chains follows, all from one sample in a study of blood T cells in healthy people across ages. MiXCR, applied by TCRdb to the 5' RACE reads, yields one record per CDR3 protein. The sample has some 1,800,000 distinct CDR3 sequences; approximately 40% are singletons. Sequences were obtained from blood. The receptor source for this set is a human donor in good health. CDR3s include the opening cysteine and the closing phenylalanine or tryptophan. D genes are given only for firm matches. The size of a clone is reported for some rows only, either as once, few or many, or as a class for expanded clones.

clone size | D gene | J gene | V gene | CDR3 protein | CDR3 DNA
few | TRBD2 | TRBJ2-5 | TRBV24-1 | CATSDWRAGGPQETQYF | TGTGCCACCAGTGATTGGAGAGCGGGGGGACCCCAAGAGACCCAGTACTTC
few | . | TRBJ2-7 | TRBV5-4 | CASSPQYSGSLPYEQYF | TGTGCCAGCAGCCCACAATACTCCGGGTCGTTACCCTACGAGCAGTACTTC
. | . | TRBJ1-1 | TRBV4-1 | CASSQEAGLREAFF | TGCGCCAGCAGCCAAGAAGCAGGGCTCCGTGAAGCTTTCTTT
. | . | TRBJ1-2 | TRBV4-1 | CASSQEIGEFYGYTF | TGCGCCAGCAGCCAAGAAATAGGGGAATTCTATGGCTACACCTTC
few | TRBD2 | TRBJ2-7 | TRBV9 | CASSVGGNLRDEQYF | TGTGCCAGCAGCGTGGGAGGGAACCTCAGGGACGAGCAGTACTTC
. | . | TRBJ2-1 | TRBV5-1 | CASSLSIVGNSYNEQFF | TGCGCCAGCAGCTTATCAATAGTGGGGAACTCCTACAATGAGCAGTTCTTC
. | . | TRBJ2-7 | TRBV4-1 | CASSQRTSWDYEQYF | TGCGCCAGCAGCCAGCGGACCTCGTGGGATTACGAGCAGTACTTC
. | . | TRBJ1-5 | TRBV21-1 | CASSKVIGSGRPQHF | TGTGCCAGCAGCAAAGTTATAGGTTCGGGTAGGCCCCAGCATTTT
few | TRBD1 | TRBJ1-2 | TRBV27 | CASRRFPTGGTYGYTF | TGTGCCAGCAGACGTTTCCCGACAGGGGGCACCTATGGCTACACCTTC
few | TRBD1 | TRBJ1-2 | TRBV29-1 | CSVVLGQTGRDGYTF | TGCAGCGTTGTCCTGGGCCAGACAGGGAGGGATGGCTACACCTTC
. | . | TRBJ2-1 | TRBV10-3 | CAINLTRTGTYNEQFF | TGTGCCATCAACCTTACCCGGACCGGGACCTACAATGAGCAGTTCTTC
. | . | TRBJ2-3 | TRBV7-2 | CASSLTTSGDTQYF | TGTGCCAGCAGCCTCACCACGTCCGGAGATACGCAGTATTTT
few | . | TRBJ1-1 | TRBV6-6 | CASSPIRSNTEAFF | TGTGCCAGCAGTCCCATAAGGTCCAACACTGAAGCTTTCTTT
few | . | TRBJ1-2 | TRBV12-3/TRBV12-4 | CASSYGGVGYTF | TGTGCCAGCAGTTACGGCGGGGTGGGCTACACCTTC
few | . | TRBJ2-3 | TRBV9 | CASSVVSEDTQYF | TGTGCCAGCAGCGTAGTAAGTGAAGATACGCAGTATTTT
few | TRBD1 | TRBJ2-3 | TRBV6-2/TRBV6-3 | CASSYLDRENTDTQYF | TGTGCCAGCAGTTACTTGGACAGGGAAAACACAGATACACAGTATTTT
few | . | TRBJ2-7 | TRBV3-1 | CASGNTGSSYEQYF | TGTGCCAGCGGCAACACAGGTAGCTCCTACGAGCAGTACTTC
. | TRBD2 | TRBJ2-5 | TRBV29-1 | CSVVASGEQETQYF | TGCAGCGTTGTGGCTAGCGGGGAACAAGAGACCCAGTACTTC
. | TRBD1 | TRBJ2-4 | TRBV20-1 | CSAIDRAKNIQYF | TGCAGTGCTATTGACAGGGCTAAAAACATTCAGTACTTC
. | . | TRBJ1-4 | TRBV12-5 | CASGRGEAGAEKLFF | TGTGCTAGTGGCCGGGGGGAGGCAGGGGCTGAAAAACTGTTTTTT
. | . | TRBJ2-5 | TRBV29-1 | CSVGPASQETQYF | TGCAGCGTTGGGCCTGCATCGCAAGAGACCCAGTACTTC
. | TRBD1 | TRBJ1-1 | TRBV4-1 | CASSQRRRQGPTEAFF | TGCGCCAGCAGCCAGAGACGCAGACAGGGACCGACTGAAGCTTTCTTT
. | TRBD2 | TRBJ2-7 | TRBV20-1 | CSAPSLAGNYEQYF | TGCAGTGCGCCTTCACTAGCGGGAAACTACGAGCAGTACTTC
few | TRBD1 | TRBJ2-3 | TRBV29-1 | CSTRQGLSTDTQYF | TGCAGCACCAGACAGGGCCTTAGCACAGATACGCAGTATTTT
. | TRBD2 | TRBJ2-1 | TRBV11-1 | CASSPSRDYYSYNEQFF | TGTGCCAGCAGCCCCTCCCGGGACTATTACTCCTACAATGAGCAGTTCTTC
few | TRBD1 | TRBJ1-2 | TRBV4-1 | CASSQGVFRGLNYGYTF | TGCGCCAGCAGCCAAGGCGTATTCAGGGGGCTTAACTATGGCTACACCTTC
. | . | TRBJ2-7 | TRBV15 | CATSREGAYNEQYF | TGTGCCACCAGCAGAGAAGGAGCCTACAATGAGCAGTACTTC
. | . | TRBJ1-1 | TRBV2 | CASSERRASGNEAFF | TGTGCCAGCAGTGAACGACGGGCCTCGGGGAATGAAGCTTTCTTT
. | . | TRBJ1-2 | TRBV29-1 | CSVGKDSTGYGYTF | TGCAGCGTTGGCAAAGACAGCACGGGCTATGGCTACACCTTC
. | . | TRBJ1-1 | TRBV9 | CASSVGPGPGDTEAFF | TGTGCCAGCAGCGTAGGACCGGGGCCCGGGGACACTGAAGCTTTCTTT
few | . | TRBJ2-7 | TRBV4-3 | CASSQDWAAEQYF | TGCGCCAGCAGCCAAGATTGGGCGGCCGAGCAGTACTTC
. | . | TRBJ2-4 | TRBV10-3 | CAISEERTDQAKNIQYF | TGTGCCATCAGTGAGGAAAGGACGGATCAGGCCAAAAACATTCAGTACTTC
. | TRBD2 | TRBJ2-7 | TRBV12-3/TRBV12-4 | CAILTSGEPYEQYF | TGTGCCATCTTGACTAGCGGGGAGCCTTACGAGCAGTACTTC
few | TRBD2 | TRBJ2-1 | TRBV6-1 | CASRSISGGVSYNEQFF | TGTGCCAGCAGATCTATTAGCGGGGGGGTCTCCTACAATGAGCAGTTCTTC
. | . | TRBJ2-2 | TRBV21-1 | CASVCSGLRELFF | TGTGCCAGCGTGTGTTCTGGGTTACGGGAGCTGTTTTTT
many | TRBD1 | TRBJ1-5 | TRBV6-2/TRBV6-3 | CASSYPQGGNQPQHF | TGTGCCAGCAGTTACCCGCAGGGGGGGAATCAGCCCCAGCATTTT
. | . | TRBJ2-7 | TRBV2 | CASSYQGASRGYEQYF | TGTGCCAGCAGTTACCAAGGTGCCTCCCGGGGCTACGAGCAGTACTTC
few | TRBD1 | TRBJ2-1 | TRBV18 | CASSPRGQGGSYEQFF | TGTGCCAGCTCACCACGGGGACAGGGGGGATCATATGAGCAGTTCTTC
once | TRBD1 | TRBJ1-2 | TRBV7-2 | CASSLGAGTGAGSIYGYTF | TGTGCCAGCAGCTTAGGAGCCGGGACAGGGGCGGGGTCCATCTATGGCTACACCTTC
few | . | TRBJ2-1 | TRBV7-9 | CASSSLNRAKWNEQFF | TGTGCCAGCAGCTCGCTGAACCGGGCCAAATGGAATGAGCAGTTCTTC
few | TRBD1 | TRBJ2-7 | TRBV29-1 | CSVLPGGEQYF | TGCAGCGTCTTGCCAGGGGGCGAGCAGTACTTC
few | . | TRBJ1-2 | TRBV29-1 | CSVEDWVTGHQGSYGYTF | TGCAGCGTTGAAGATTGGGTGACCGGACACCAGGGGAGCTATGGCTACACCTTC
. | . | TRBJ2-4 | TRBV28 | CASSSSLEGYSYNEQYF | TGTGCCAGCAGTTCGAGCCTAGAAGGCTACTCCTACAATGAGCAGTACTTC
. | . | TRBJ1-2 | TRBV29-1 | CSVARGESYTF | TGCAGCGTTGCGAGAGGGGAGAGCTACACCTTC
. | TRBD1 | TRBJ1-2 | TRBV6-5 | CASSYSRDRVPYGYTF | TGTGCCAGCAGTTACTCGAGAGACAGGGTGCCCTATGGCTACACCTTC
once | TRBD1 | TRBJ1-5 | TRBV20-1 | CSARDWRQGDQPQHF | TGCAGTGCTAGAGATTGGAGACAGGGGGATCAGCCCCAGCATTTT
. | . | TRBJ1-2 | TRBV29-1 | CSVESGAAYGYTF | TGCAGCGTTGAATCCGGGGCGGCTTATGGCTACACCTTC
. | . | TRBJ2-3 | TRBV2 | CASSSVRTTDTQYF | TGTGCCAGCAGTTCGGTACGGACCACAGATACGCAGTATTTT
. | . | TRBJ2-3 | TRBV5-1 | CASKVDPAVADTQYF | TGCGCCAGCAAGGTGGATCCAGCGGTCGCAGATACGCAGTATTTT